A selection of T cell receptor beta chains follows, all from one sample in a study of blood T cell repertoires in COVID-19. Method: immunoSEQ multiplex PCR; TCRdb's copy keeps in-frame clones and lacks some. The sample has some 300,000 clones, 85% to 95% seen once. Material for sequencing was PBMCs or T cells enriched from blood (not recorded which). Receptors originate from a woman between 25 and 40 years old who had been exposed to COVID-19. The CDR3 runs from the conserved cysteine through the conserved F or W. Fields, in order: clone size, J gene, D gene, V gene, CDR3 DNA, CDR3 protein. The D gene is left open where the match is weak. Clone sizes are given selectively: once, few, many, or a class where the clone is expanded.

size: .
J: TRBJ2-1
D: .
V: TRBV5-1
DNA: TGCGCCAGCAGCCCCGACCCGGAGAGCTCCTACAATGAGCAGTTCTTC
CDR3: CASSPDPESSYNEQFF

size: once
J: TRBJ2-1
D: TRBD1
V: TRBV2
DNA: TGTGCCAGCAGTAGTACAGGGGGCGACTACAATGAGCAGTTCTTC
CDR3: CASSSTGGDYNEQFF

size: .
J: TRBJ2-2
D: .
V: TRBV5-6
DNA: TGTGCCAGCAGCTTGCTTACGACAACGAACACCGGGGAGCTGTTTTTT
CDR3: CASSLLTTTNTGELFF

size: .
J: TRBJ1-2
D: .
V: TRBV30
DNA: TGTGCCTGGAGTGTAGCGGGGGTGAATGATGGCTACACCTTC
CDR3: CAWSVAGVNDGYTF

size: .
J: TRBJ2-1
D: TRBD2
V: TRBV5-4
DNA: TGTGCCAGCCGCGGGCGGGGGGGCCGTAACAATGAGCAGTTCTTC
CDR3: CASRGRGGRNNEQFF

size: few
J: TRBJ2-3
D: TRBD1
V: TRBV5-1
DNA: TGCGCCAGCAGCCAAGACAGGGGTAGCACAGATACGCAGTATTTT
CDR3: CASSQDRGSTDTQYF

size: .
J: TRBJ2-3
D: TRBD2
V: TRBV9
DNA: TGTGCCAGCAGCGGTAGCGGGGGGCTCACAGATACGCAGTATTTT
CDR3: CASSGSGGLTDTQYF

size: .
J: TRBJ2-3
D: TRBD2
V: TRBV7-2
DNA: TGTGCCAGCAGCTTAGGTAGGCTAGCGGGCACAGATACGCAGTATTTT
CDR3: CASSLGRLAGTDTQYF

size: .
J: TRBJ1-4
D: TRBD1
V: TRBV7-9
DNA: TGTGCCTCATCGCGGGGGACAGGGGTAGAAAAACTGTTTTTT
CDR3: CASSRGTGVEKLFF

size: .
J: TRBJ1-3
D: .
V: TRBV7-9
DNA: TGTGCCAGCAGCTTAATGGACTTCTCTGGAAACACCATATATTTT
CDR3: CASSLMDFSGNTIYF

size: .
J: TRBJ1-1
D: TRBD1
V: TRBV4-1
DNA: TGCGCCAGCAGCCCTGACAGGGGGAACACTGAAGCTTTCTTT
CDR3: CASSPDRGNTEAFF

size: .
J: TRBJ1-6
D: TRBD1
V: TRBV6-5
DNA: TGTGCCAGCAGAAAACCGGGACAGGGAGAATCACCCCTCCACTTT
CDR3: CASRKPGQGESPLHF

size: .
J: TRBJ1-2
D: TRBD1
V: TRBV29-1
DNA: TGCAGCGTTACCGACAGGGGGCAAGGCTACACCTTC
CDR3: CSVTDRGQGYTF

size: .
J: TRBJ2-7
D: TRBD2
V: TRBV2
DNA: TGTGCCAGCAGCCGGGGATTAGCGGGCTACGAGCAGTACTTC
CDR3: CASSRGLAGYEQYF

size: once
J: TRBJ1-5
D: TRBD1
V: TRBV27
DNA: TGTGCCAGCAGTTCCCGGGACAGAGATCAGCCCCAGCATTTT
CDR3: CASSSRDRDQPQHF

size: .
J: TRBJ1-4
D: .
V: TRBV6-1
DNA: TGTGCCAGCAGTGAAGACTTATATTACCCGGGGGTTAATGAAAAACTGTTTTTT
CDR3: CASSEDLYYPGVNEKLFF

size: .
J: TRBJ2-5
D: TRBD2
V: TRBV9
DNA: TGTGCCAGCAGCGTGCGGGGGCAAGAGACCCAGTACTTC
CDR3: CASSVRGQETQYF

size: .
J: TRBJ1-1
D: .
V: TRBV7-3
DNA: TGTGCCAGCAGCGCCTTAGGGCGGGGGGCGGTCACTGAAGCTTTCTTT
CDR3: CASSALGRGAVTEAFF

size: .
J: TRBJ1-1
D: .
V: TRBV10-3
DNA: TGTGCCATCAGTGAGTCCGTCGCGGTGAACACTGAAGCTTTCTTT
CDR3: CAISESVAVNTEAFF

size: .
J: TRBJ1-1
D: TRBD1
V: TRBV7-9
DNA: TGTGCCAGCAGCTTAGCCGGCAGGGGGCGAACTGAAGCTTTCTTT
CDR3: CASSLAGRGRTEAFF

size: .
J: TRBJ1-3
D: TRBD1
V: TRBV4-1
DNA: TGCGCCAGCAGCCAAGGTCCAGGACAGGTCCCCTACACCATATATTTT
CDR3: CASSQGPGQVPYTIYF

size: .
J: TRBJ2-5
D: TRBD2
V: TRBV27
DNA: TGTGCCAGCAGTCCGGGACTAGCGGGGGGGCCGGGAATCCAAGAGACCCAGTACTTC
CDR3: CASSPGLAGGPGIQETQYF

size: .
J: TRBJ2-7
D: TRBD2
V: TRBV5-8
DNA: TGTGCCAGCAGCTTGCTTAAGCGGGGGCCCGGGGAGCAGTACTTC
CDR3: CASSLLKRGPGEQYF

size: .
J: TRBJ1-2
D: .
V: TRBV18
DNA: TGTGCCAGCTCACCACGGGGGGATGGCTACACCTTC
CDR3: CASSPRGDGYTF

size: .
J: TRBJ2-1
D: TRBD2
V: TRBV9
DNA: TGTGCCAGCAGCCCTCGCGGGGGGGCCCTTTACAATGAGCAGTTCTTC
CDR3: CASSPRGGALYNEQFF

size: .
J: TRBJ1-1
D: .
V: TRBV2
DNA: TGTGCCAGCAACAGGGTCGATGACACTGAAGCTTTCTTT
CDR3: CASNRVDDTEAFF

size: .
J: TRBJ1-6
D: .
V: TRBV3-1/TRBV3-2
DNA: TGTGCCAGCAGCGCCCGACTTACTCTGACGGGGGACCTTCATTCACCCCTCCACTTT
CDR3: CASSARLTLTGDLHSPLHF

size: .
J: TRBJ1-2
D: .
V: TRBV27
DNA: TGTGCCAGCAGTGTCCGGAGGGAGGACTATGGCTACACCTTC
CDR3: CASSVRREDYGYTF

size: .
J: TRBJ1-5
D: .
V: TRBV19
DNA: TGTGCCAGTAGTATAGTGAGTCAGCCCCAGCATTTT
CDR3: CASSIVSQPQHF

size: .
J: TRBJ2-5
D: .
V: TRBV9
DNA: TGTGCCAGCAGCGTAGGTACTTTTCAAGAGACCCAGTACTTC
CDR3: CASSVGTFQETQYF

size: .
J: TRBJ1-1
D: TRBD1
V: TRBV29-1
DNA: TGCAGCGTTTTATTACAGGGGCTAGAGAACACTGAAGCTTTCTTT
CDR3: CSVLLQGLENTEAFF

size: .
J: TRBJ1-1
D: TRBD1
V: TRBV9
DNA: TGTGCCAGCAGCGACCCGACAGGGTTGAACACTGAAGCTTTCTTT
CDR3: CASSDPTGLNTEAFF

size: .
J: TRBJ1-4
D: .
V: TRBV6-5
DNA: TGTGCCAGCAGCTATCCCGTCAGGGGAAATGAAAAACTGTTTTTT
CDR3: CASSYPVRGNEKLFF

size: once
J: TRBJ1-1
D: .
V: TRBV7-6
DNA: TGTGCCAGCACCCACAAGGGAGACACTGAAGCTTTCTTT
CDR3: CASTHKGDTEAFF

size: .
J: TRBJ1-3
D: .
V: TRBV14
DNA: TGTGCCAGCAGCCAAGATCTGACAGCTGGAAACACCATATATTTT
CDR3: CASSQDLTAGNTIYF

size: once
J: TRBJ1-1
D: TRBD1
V: TRBV12-5
DNA: TGTGCTAGTGGAATCGACAGGGACACTGAAGCTTTCTTT
CDR3: CASGIDRDTEAFF

size: .
J: TRBJ2-7
D: .
V: TRBV10-3
DNA: TGTGCCATCAGTGAGGAGGGACACTCCTACGAGCAGTACTTC
CDR3: CAISEEGHSYEQYF

size: .
J: TRBJ1-5
D: TRBD1
V: TRBV18
DNA: TGTGCCAGCTCACACAACAGGGGGCCTGTGTCAGGTCAGCCCCAGCATTTT
CDR3: CASSHNRGPVSGQPQHF

size: .
J: TRBJ2-1
D: TRBD2
V: TRBV6-2/TRBV6-3
DNA: TGTGCCAGCAGTTACCGGCTAGGTAGCGGGGCTCCCTACAATGAGCAGTTCTTC
CDR3: CASSYRLGSGAPYNEQFF

size: once
J: TRBJ1-2
D: TRBD1
V: TRBV24-1
DNA: TGTGCCACCAGGGGGACAGGGGAAGGCTACACCTTC
CDR3: CATRGTGEGYTF

size: .
J: TRBJ2-2
D: .
V: TRBV18
DNA: TGTGCCAGCTCACCCCGGACACCCTCGAACACCGGGGAGCTGTTTTTT
CDR3: CASSPRTPSNTGELFF

size: .
J: TRBJ2-7
D: .
V: TRBV9
DNA: TGTGCCAGCAGCTCCCGGGGGCTAGCGGACCACTACGAGCAGTACTTC
CDR3: CASSSRGLADHYEQYF

size: .
J: TRBJ2-1
D: .
V: TRBV10-3
DNA: TGTGCCATCAGGGTTCAGGGGATCGTCTACAATGAGCAGTTCTTC
CDR3: CAIRVQGIVYNEQFF

size: .
J: TRBJ2-7
D: TRBD1
V: TRBV9
DNA: TGTGCCAGCAGCGAGGGACAGGGTAGCTCCTACGAGCAGTACTTC
CDR3: CASSEGQGSSYEQYF

size: .
J: TRBJ2-3
D: TRBD1
V: TRBV7-9
DNA: TGTGCCAGCAGCTCTGGACAGGGGGCAGATACGCAGTATTTT
CDR3: CASSSGQGADTQYF

size: .
J: TRBJ1-1
D: .
V: TRBV18
DNA: TGTGCCAGCTCACCTCAGGCAGGGCTGAACACTGAAGCTTTCTTT
CDR3: CASSPQAGLNTEAFF

size: .
J: TRBJ2-6
D: TRBD1
V: TRBV7-9
DNA: TGTGCCAGCAGCTCGTCCCCCCGACAGGGGACGTACGGGGCCAACGTCCTGACTTTC
CDR3: CASSSSPRQGTYGANVLTF

size: .
J: TRBJ1-3
D: .
V: TRBV7-8
DNA: TGTGCCAGCAGCCCGGGGAGCTCTGGAAACACCATATATTTT
CDR3: CASSPGSSGNTIYF

size: .
J: TRBJ1-3
D: TRBD1
V: TRBV29-1
DNA: TGCAGCGTTGCCCCCGGGGACAGGGGCGACTCTGGAAACACCATATATTTT
CDR3: CSVAPGDRGDSGNTIYF

size: once
J: TRBJ1-1
D: .
V: TRBV29-1
DNA: TGCAGCGTTTTCCAGGGGCCGGGGAACACTGAAGCTTTCTTT
CDR3: CSVFQGPGNTEAFF

size: .
J: TRBJ1-6
D: .
V: TRBV4-2
DNA: TGTGCCAGCAGCTCCCGGGAGGCCCATTCACCCCTCCACTTT
CDR3: CASSSREAHSPLHF

size: .
J: TRBJ1-1
D: .
V: TRBV27
DNA: TGTGCCAGCAGTTTTAAAGGGGGCACTGAAGCTTTCTTT
CDR3: CASSFKGGTEAFF

size: .
J: TRBJ1-3
D: .
V: TRBV4-1
DNA: TGCGCCAGCAGCCCGACAGTTAGCTCTGGAAACACCATATATTTT
CDR3: CASSPTVSSGNTIYF

size: .
J: TRBJ1-2
D: .
V: TRBV29-1
DNA: TGCAGCGTGGGCCTGTGGGGCGGTACAAACTATGGCTACACCTTC
CDR3: CSVGLWGGTNYGYTF

size: .
J: TRBJ1-1
D: .
V: TRBV5-6
DNA: TGTGCCAGCAGCTTGCAAGGGCAGGGAACTGAAGCTTTCTTT
CDR3: CASSLQGQGTEAFF

size: .
J: TRBJ1-4
D: .
V: TRBV18
DNA: TGTGCCAGCTCACGGTCAGTGGGAGGCGATGAAAAACTGTTTTTT
CDR3: CASSRSVGGDEKLFF